What follows are 11 T cell receptor beta chains derived from one specimen sequenced in a study of T cells after yellow fever vaccination. One entry per CDR3 protein, called by TCRdb with MiXCR from the 5' RACE reads. The sample includes hundreds of thousands of distinct CDR3 sequences, more than 5.5% of them seen just once. This sample comprised PBMCs, obtained 5 days after the yellow fever booster vaccination. All receptors derive from a man aged 25 to 40 who received the YFV17D yellow fever vaccine.

V is TRBV4-3 and J is TRBJ2-3, with a tentative D call TRBD1 (6 bases). This CDR3 comprises 16 residues. Trimming took off 0 bases at V and 0 bases at J, with 10 bases between the two ends. Germline CDR1 LGHNA, CDR2 YSLEER. CDR3 coding DNA: TGCGCCAGCAGCCAAGATCGCACAGGGAGCACAGATACGCAGTATTTT. Translation gives CASSQDRTGSTDTQYF.

CDR3 loop: CASSPGRAVAQHF. CDR3 DNA sequence: TGTGCCAGCTCACCGGGCAGGGCCGTGGCCCAGCATTTT. The rearrangement links TRBV18 to TRBJ1-5; D is perhaps TRBD1 (5 bases). The CDR3 is made up of 13 amino acids. Trimming removed 3 bases from V and 11 bases from J, with 14 bases in between. Germline lookup yields CDR1 KGHSH and CDR2 LQKENI.

This clonotype was observed a handful of times. The chain is built from TRBV6-5 and TRBJ2-3, with TRBD2 matching 14 bases. This CDR3 has 19 amino acids. V lost 2 bases and J lost 2; bases outside the gene matches: 9. The germline V gene encodes CDR1 MNHEY and CDR2 SVGAGI. The CDR3 loop reads CASSYAGLAGGHYTDTQYF. For the CDR3, the DNA is TGTGCCAGCAGTTACGCCGGACTAGCGGGAGGCCACTACACAGATACGCAGTATTTT.

The chain employs TRBV19 and TRBJ2-5; D unresolved. The germline CDR1 and CDR2 sequences are LNHDA and SQIVND (reference sequence). This CDR3 is built from 14 residues. The ends were cut back, 6 bases at V and 2 bases at J, with 13 bases in the middle. CDR3 sequence reads: CASRPTEIQETQYF. The CDR3 DNA follows: TGTGCCAGTAGACCTACGGAAATTCAAGAGACCCAGTACTTC.

The chain recombines TRBV3-1 with TRBJ2-3; D remains unclear. CDR3 length: 12 residues. V was pared by 3 bases and J by 5 bases, with 6 bases between. CDR1 is LGHDT, CDR2 YNNKEL, per germline (reference sequence). The CDR3, as DNA: TGTGCCAGCAGCCAGGATTTAGATACGCAGTATTTT. This gives the protein CASSQDLDTQYF.

The V call is TRBV4-3, the J call TRBJ2-1; either TRBD1 or TRBD2 may fit D (5 bases each). Germline CDR1 is LGHNA and CDR2 is YSLEER. The V end was cut by 2 bases, the J end by 2 bases, with 19 bases between. The CDR3 has 18 residues. This chain's CDR3 is CASSQKRAGARAYNEQFF. DNA for the CDR3: TGCGCCAGCAGCCAAAAGAGGGCGGGCGCCAGGGCCTACAATGAGCAGTTCTTC.

This clonotype has more than one count but fewer than ten. The chain carries TRBV5-6 and TRBJ2-1; TRBD2 matches at 10 bases. V shed 5 bases, J shed 8 bases, and the junction held 7 bases outside the gene matches. The CDR3 spans 14 residues. In germline, CDR1 is SGHDT, CDR2 YYEEEE. CDR3 coding DNA: TGTGCCAGCAGTAACCTAGCGGGGGTCTATGAGCAGTTCTTC. The encoded protein is CASSNLAGVYEQFF.

There are a few counts of this clonotype. This chain uses TRBV20-1 with TRBJ2-3, with 9 bases matching TRBD2. V lost 3 bases, J lost 6 bases, and 7 bases stayed unmatched. The CDR3 length is 14 residues. Germline V gene data show CDR1 as DFQATT and CDR2 as SNEGSKA (reference sequence). The CDR3 loop reads CSASPSGNSDTQYF. Here the CDR3 DNA reads TGCAGTGCTAGCCCTAGCGGGAATTCGGATACGCAGTATTTT.

This clonotype was counted ten times or more. The chain has TRBV10-3 and TRBJ1-5, with no clear D. V lost 4 bases and J lost 0, with 4 bases in between. CDR3 length equals 13 residues. The V gene's germline CDR1 is ENHRY and CDR2 SYGVKD. The CDR3 DNA reads TGTGCCATCAGTGGAGATAGCAATCAGCCCCAGCATTTT. Translation gives CAISGDSNQPQHF.

To note about this clonotype: Its ends do not fully match the called genes, so a read error is possible. The chain carries TRBV20-1 and TRBJ1-2, with 9 bases that match TRBD1. The CDR3 loop spans 14 amino acids. Germline V gives CDR1 DFQATT, CDR2 SNEGSKA (reference sequence). The CDR3 nucleotides are TGCAGTGCTACATACAGGGGGCTAAGCTATGGCTTCACCTTC. It translates to CSATYRGLSYGFTF.

There are a few counts of this clonotype. V and J are TRBV15 and TRBJ1-5; D may be TRBD1 (5 bases). Trimming stripped 1 base from V and 5 bases from J, with 15 bases between. The CDR3 length is 16 residues. Germline values: CDR1 LNHNV, CDR2 YYDKDF (reference sequence). This chain's CDR3 is CATSRGGSMAYQPQHF. The CDR3 nucleotides read TGTGCCACCAGCAGAGGGGGGAGTATGGCTTATCAGCCCCAGCATTTT.